This T cell receptor beta chain was documented in a study of graft-versus-host responses after intestinal transplantation. Across the study: Multivisceral, liver-intestinal, or isolated intestinal grafts went to recipients. Study-level points and caveats: GvH clones turned up in recipient marrow; some had shown up first in ileum or blood. Patients who carried graft-donor T cell macrochimerism also had high graft-versus-host to host-versus-graft clonal ratios in their allografts.

In regard to this clone: The antigen remains unidentified.

TCRdb's copy holds only in-frame clones and misses some; the assay was immunoSEQ multiplex PCR. The data contain over 75,000 clones, about 85% of them singletons. The V end was cut by 4 bases, the J end by 0 bases, with 11 bases between. The CDR3 covers 15 residues. Per the germline V gene, CDR1 is LNHDA and CDR2 is SQIVND (reference sequence). The J gene is TRBJ2-3, the V gene TRBV19, with D maybe TRBD1 (5 bases). Source: unstimulated CD4+ T cells sorted from spleen or lymph node cells, taken before transplant. The TCR originated in a human donor who was the organ donor for an intestinal transplant. The CDR3 here is CASSNRQTSTDTQYF. In DNA, the CDR3 is TGTGCCAGTAGTAACCGACAGACTAGCACAGATACGCAGTATTTT.